This T cell receptor beta chain originates from a study of identical twins. TCRdb passed the 5' RACE reads through MiXCR, listing each CDR3 protein once. The sample has 420,000 or so distinct CDR3 sequences, 15% to 20% seen once. The CDR3 extends over 16 amino acids. The V gene lost 5 bases and the J gene lost 2 bases, with 17 bases spanning the gap. Germline lookup yields CDR1 MDHEN and CDR2 SYDVKM. This sequence joins TRBV28 and TRBJ2-3; tentative D call: TRBD1 (6 bases). The sequence was obtained from a man aged 50 to 59 in good health. Sequenced material: naive T cells sorted from blood. CDR3 sequence reads: CASSPHQGSVTDTQYF. The CDR3 region has the DNA TGTGCCAGCAGTCCACATCAGGGGTCGGTCACAGATACGCAGTATTTT.